This paragraph covers one T cell receptor (beta chain) sequence. What it recognizes is unknown. The data derive from a study of glioma-infiltrating T cells after dendritic cell vaccination. Trimming stripped 0 bases from V and 8 bases from J, with 17 bases between. Per germline, CDR1 MNHEY and CDR2 SVGAGI. The CDR3 extends over 15 amino acids. The time point here: after dendritic cell vaccination, including at tumor progression/relapse. Only patients with spare fresh-frozen tumor and over two years of follow-up were included. Repertoires were generated with immunoSEQ multiplex PCR, while TCRdb's copy carries only in-frame clones and drops some. The repertoire includes about 76,000 clones, over 75% of them detected once, and approximately 2.4% sits in the top ten. Study-level findings and limits: Complete blood and tumor specimen sets were limited to few patients.

The sequence was obtained from a human donor with glioblastoma. V gene TRBV6-5 combines with J gene TRBJ2-7, with D possibly being TRBD1 (5 bases). Sequences were derived from blood, sampled after dendritic cell vaccination. For the CDR3, the DNA is TGTGCCAGCAGTTACTCGGGGCAGGGCCATCGAAAGCAGTACTTC. Its protein is CASSYSGQGHRKQYF.